This T cell receptor (beta chain) was sequenced during a study of cytomegalovirus exposure and HLA in healthy donors. Study results and caveats: Presence/absence analyses assumed roughly uniform sequencing depth across donors, which may not hold. A list of approximately 150 TCR beta chains associated with cytomegalovirus was given.

A multiplex PCR was run with 60 Vbeta primers and 13 Jbeta primers. The method was immunoSEQ multiplex PCR; TCRdb's version includes in-frame clones alone and lacks a portion of them. The profile shows 110,000 to 150,000 clones, over 60% of them singletons. The CDR3 contains 16 residues. The germline CDR1 and CDR2 sequences are KGHSH and LQKENI. V was clipped by 3 bases and J by 12 bases; unmatched bases: 16. Healthy bone marrow donors supplied every sample. To note about this clone: Its antigen remains unknown.

V is TRBV18 and J is TRBJ1-4; 7 bases fit TRBD1. This TCR was recovered from a male donor in good health and CMV-seropositive. The sequencing input was PBMCs. The CDR3 loop is CASSPRGQFGGGQLFF. As DNA, the CDR3 is TGTGCCAGCTCACCCCGGGGACAGTTCGGAGGAGGGCAACTGTTTTTT. The full variable domain, in which reference TRBV18 and TRBJ1-4 provide the parts outside the CDR3, is NAGVMQNPRHLVRRRGQEARLRCSPMKGHSHVYWYRQLPEEGLKFMVYLQKENIIDESGMPKERFSAEFPKEGPSILRIQQVVRGDSAAYFCASSPRGQFGGGQLFFGSGTQLSVL.